These 18 T cell receptor beta chains came from one sample sequenced in a study of neurological immune-mediated disorders. A single record per CDR3 protein comes from TCRdb applying MiXCR to the 5' RACE reads. The profile shows about 70,000 distinct CDR3 sequences, about 5% of them singletons. Specimen: PBMCs. All receptors derive from an older woman with multiple sclerosis.

This clonotype has a count of ten or more. This sequence joins TRBV29-1 and TRBJ1-2, with TRBD1 matching 7 bases. The CDR3 is made up of 13 amino acids. V shed 4 bases, J shed 4 bases, and the junction held 6 bases outside the gene matches. Germline V gene lookup returns CDR1 SQVTM and CDR2 ANQGSEA. Written as DNA, the CDR3 is TGCAGCGTTGTCTCAGGGGGGTCCTATGGCTACACCTTC. Protein product: CSVVSGGSYGYTF.

This clonotype was found many times. V gene TRBV7-9 combines with J gene TRBJ2-1; D gene uncertain. V shed 4 bases and J shed 5 bases, with 6 bases lying between them. This CDR3 has 12 amino acids. Germline V gene lookup returns CDR1 SEHNR and CDR2 FQNEAQ (reference sequence). DNA for the CDR3: TGTGCCAGCAGCTACCTGCACAATGAGCAGTTCTTC. It yields the protein CASSYLHNEQFF.

This clonotype has ten or more counts. This sequence joins TRBV3-1 and TRBJ1-3, with no clear D. The germline gives CDR1 LGHDT, CDR2 YNNKEL (reference sequence). V lost 4 bases and J lost 0, with 10 bases in between. The CDR3 extends over 15 amino acids. The CDR3 DNA follows: TGTGCCAGCAGCCCCAATACTATCTCTGGAAACACCATATATTTT. Amino acid sequence: CASSPNTISGNTIYF.

This clonotype was recorded at least ten times. The chain employs TRBV7-2 and TRBJ2-5; 7 bases are shared with TRBD2. CDR3 length: 14 amino acids. Germline V gene data show CDR1 as SGHTA and CDR2 as FQGNSA. Trimming removed 7 bases from V and 2 bases from J; junction bases left unmatched: 7. The CDR3 bases are TGTGCCAGCACCGTTAGCGGGCCGCAAGAGACCCAGTACTTC. Protein: CASTVSGPQETQYF.

This clonotype was found many times. The chain recombines TRBV5-1 with TRBJ1-1; no definite D call. V was cut by 4 bases and J by 6 bases, with 16 bases left in between. CDR1 is SGHRS, CDR2 YFSETQ, per germline. CDR3 length equals 14 residues. The CDR3 DNA reads TGCGCCAGCAGCGGCCTGGCCCAGACGGCTGAAGCTTTCTTT. Its protein product is CASSGLAQTAEAFF.

This clonotype has ten or more counts. This chain links TRBV9 with TRBJ2-1; TRBD2 aligns across 15 bases. CDR1 SGDLS and CDR2 YYNGEE come from the germline V gene. The CDR3 has 18 residues. J gave up 6 bases and V 4 bases, and 11 bases lay outside the gene matches. The CDR3 nucleotides are TGTGCCAGCAGCCTCGGGACTAGCGGGAGGAGGCGGGGCAATGAGCAGTTCTTC. It codes for CASSLGTSGRRRGNEQFF.

Many counts were recorded for this clonotype. The V and J genes are TRBV20-1 and TRBJ1-2; the D is unclear. The CDR3 totals 15 residues. Germline V gene sequence: CDR1 DFQATT, CDR2 SNEGSKA (reference sequence). V lost 6 bases and J 3 bases, leaving 20 bases between the germline ends. Here the CDR3 DNA reads TGCAGTGCCCGCTGGAGAGGGTCACAAGACTATGGCTACACCTTC. Translated, it gives CSARWRGSQDYGYTF.

This clonotype appeared many times. The chain employs TRBV5-1 and TRBJ1-2; TRBD1 aligns across 7 bases. CDR1 is SGHRS and CDR2 is YFSETQ in the germline V gene. The CDR3 has 14 amino acids. J was trimmed by 6 bases and V by 6 bases; bases with no gene match: 11. This CDR3 is CASNRRGQNDGYTF. The CDR3 DNA is TGCGCCAGCAACCGGAGGGGACAGAATGATGGCTACACCTTC.

There are many counts of this clonotype. V usage is TRBV3-1 and J usage is TRBJ1-2, with D uncertain. Trimming took off 1 base at V and 8 bases at J, with 8 bases between the two ends. Germline V lookup: CDR1 LGHDT, CDR2 YNNKEL (reference sequence). The CDR3 contains 12 residues. The CDR3 sequence: CASSQVAAGYTF. Here the CDR3 DNA reads TGTGCCAGCAGCCAAGTGGCAGCAGGCTACACCTTC.

This clonotype has at least ten counts. The chain carries TRBV20-1 and TRBJ2-1; D is unclear. CDR1 DFQATT and CDR2 SNEGSKA come from the germline V gene (reference sequence). The CDR3 length is 12 residues. Trimming shortened V by 2 bases and J by 4 bases, and 6 bases separated the two germline ends. The CDR3 coding sequence is TGCAGTGCTAGACGGCAGTACAATGAGCAGTTCTTC. Translation: CSARRQYNEQFF.

This chain uses TRBV7-2 with TRBJ2-1, with D tentatively TRBD2 (5 bases). The CDR3 has 15 amino acids. Trimming took 7 bases from V and 12 from J, leaving 25 bases between them. CDR1 is SGHTA, CDR2 FQGNSA, per germline. DNA for the CDR3: TGTGCCAGCACCTCCAGCGGTGGATATCCTATTAGGCAGTTCTTC. Its protein product is CASTSSGGYPIRQFF.

This clonotype was detected many times. The rearrangement joins TRBV4-1 to TRBJ2-2; D call uncertain. The CDR3 is 14 amino acids. The germline V gene encodes CDR1 MGHRA and CDR2 YSYEKL. V dropped 2 bases and J dropped 4 bases, with 8 bases sitting between them. This chain's CDR3 is CASSQPRATGELFF. CDR3 in DNA: TGCGCCAGCAGCCAACCCCGGGCCACCGGGGAGCTGTTTTTT.

The table lists this clonotype with many counts. The rearrangement joins TRBV4-1 to TRBJ2-1, with 8 nucleotides matching TRBD2. This CDR3 contains 16 residues. The germline V gene has CDR1 MGHRA and CDR2 YSYEKL. The junction had 5 bases not matched to a gene; V was cut back by 1 base and J by 3 bases. CDR3 bases: TGCGCCAGCAGCCAAGGGAGCCTAGCGGGCTACAATGAGCAGTTCTTC. Translating gives CASSQGSLAGYNEQFF.

Many counts were recorded for this clonotype. The CDR3 is CSARDQARISYNEQFF. The CDR3 coding sequence is TGCAGTGCTAGAGATCAGGCTAGAATCTCCTACAATGAGCAGTTCTTC. J is TRBJ2-1 and V is TRBV20-1; D gene ambiguous. From germline, CDR1 is DFQATT and CDR2 SNEGSKA (reference sequence). The CDR3 extends over 16 amino acids. V lost 0 bases, J lost 0 bases, and 12 bases lay in between.

Only a few counts were recorded for this clonotype. This sequence joins TRBV20-1 and TRBJ2-1; possibly TRBD1 for D (5 bases). Between the trimmed V and J ends, which lost 5 bases and 9 bases, there was a span of 14 bases. The CDR3 has 12 residues. Germline values: CDR1 DFQATT, CDR2 SNEGSKA (reference sequence). The CDR3 is CSAWGLRTEQFF. As DNA, the CDR3 is TGCAGTGCTTGGGGCCTAAGGACTGAGCAGTTCTTC.

This clonotype was counted at least ten times. This chain links TRBV4-3 with TRBJ2-6; D might be TRBD2 (6 bases). The V gene's germline CDR1 is LGHNA and CDR2 YSLEER. With 0 bases removed from V and 4 bases from J, the gap between germline ends came to 10 bases. The CDR3 is 16 amino acids. The CDR3 reads CASSQDSSGGANVLTF. As DNA, the CDR3 is TGCGCCAGCAGCCAAGATTCCAGCGGGGGGGCCAACGTCCTGACTTTC.

Ten or more counts support this clonotype. The gene calls are TRBV6-5 and TRBJ2-2; D is uncertain. The CDR3 is made up of 16 amino acids. Trimming shortened V by 6 bases and J by 5 bases, and 19 bases separated the two germline ends. The germline V gene encodes CDR1 MNHEY and CDR2 SVGAGI. CDR3 bases: TGTGCCAGCAGCCATATCAGACTGGAAGGAACCGGGGAGCTGTTTTTT. This sequence encodes CASSHIRLEGTGELFF.

In this sample, this clonotype turned up many times. CDR3 sequence: CSVESQGRDEQFF. Here the CDR3 DNA reads TGCAGCGTTGAGTCTCAGGGTAGGGATGAGCAGTTCTTC. The chain carries TRBV29-1 and TRBJ2-1; D may be TRBD1 (5 bases). Trimming stripped 3 bases from V and 8 bases from J, with 14 bases between. Germline V lookup: CDR1 SQVTM, CDR2 ANQGSEA. The length of the CDR3 is 13 residues.